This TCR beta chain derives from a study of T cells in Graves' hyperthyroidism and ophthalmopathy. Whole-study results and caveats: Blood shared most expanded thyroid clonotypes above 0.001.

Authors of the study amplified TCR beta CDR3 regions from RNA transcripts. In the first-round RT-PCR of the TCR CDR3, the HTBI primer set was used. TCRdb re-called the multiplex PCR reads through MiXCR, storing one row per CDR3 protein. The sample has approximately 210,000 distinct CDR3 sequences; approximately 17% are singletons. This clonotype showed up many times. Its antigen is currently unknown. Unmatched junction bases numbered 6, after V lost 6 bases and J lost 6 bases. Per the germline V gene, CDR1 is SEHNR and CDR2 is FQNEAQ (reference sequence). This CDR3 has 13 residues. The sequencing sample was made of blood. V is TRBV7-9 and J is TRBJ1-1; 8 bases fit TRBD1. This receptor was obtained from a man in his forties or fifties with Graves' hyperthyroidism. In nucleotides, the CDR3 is TGTGCCAGCAGTGCCAGGGGGCTTTCTGAAGCTTTCTTT. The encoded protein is CASSARGLSEAFF.